This TCR beta chain originates from a study of vaccination effects on CD4 cells after COVID-19. Germline-derived CDR1 and CDR2 are SNHLY and FYNNEI. The V gene lost 8 bases and the J gene lost 9 bases, with 26 bases spanning the gap. The CDR3 has 16 residues. Following culture for more than 9 days, CD4+ T cells were isolated. Each participant received a vaccine that was either BNT162b2 or mRNA-1273, given as two doses. Notes on this clone: Its cognate antigen is unknown.

This table comes from immunoSEQ multiplex PCR, and its TCRdb copy is limited to in-frame clones, with some not included. The table records about 39,000 clones, under 70% of them present only once. Sequences were derived from CD4+ T cells from PBMCs cultured without peptide, sampled after COVID-19 vaccination. The sequence came from a human donor who received a COVID-19 vaccine. V usage is TRBV2 and J usage is TRBJ1-5; tentatively, D is TRBD1 (5 bases). The chain's CDR3 is CASPCEGQGSGGPQHF. In nucleotides, the CDR3 is TGTGCCAGCCCCTGTGAGGGTCAGGGCTCCGGGGGGCCCCAGCATTTT.